What follows is one T cell receptor beta chain and its context. The authors ran a second PCR of about 7 to 11 cycles using a sample-barcoded 5' primer and a J-beta primer mix. Per-sample output comprised a minimum of 2.5 million paired-end reads containing CDR3. Via MiXCR, TCRdb re-called the 5' RACE reads, giving one row per CDR3 protein. The sample lists some 710,000 distinct CDR3 sequences, roughly 20% occurring once. The CDR3 spans 14 residues. Trimming shortened V by 5 bases and J by 10 bases, and 15 bases separated the two germline ends. The V gene's germline CDR1 is MNHNY and CDR2 SVGAGI (reference sequence). This sample was taken from a study of blood T cells in healthy people across ages.

The genes are TRBV6-6 and TRBJ1-6, with D maybe TRBD1 (5 bases). The material sequenced was blood. This TCR was sampled from an older man in good health. This CDR3 is CASSDRTSGSPLHF. The CDR3 nucleotides read TGTGCCAGCAGTGACCGGACAAGTGGGTCACCCCTCCACTTT.